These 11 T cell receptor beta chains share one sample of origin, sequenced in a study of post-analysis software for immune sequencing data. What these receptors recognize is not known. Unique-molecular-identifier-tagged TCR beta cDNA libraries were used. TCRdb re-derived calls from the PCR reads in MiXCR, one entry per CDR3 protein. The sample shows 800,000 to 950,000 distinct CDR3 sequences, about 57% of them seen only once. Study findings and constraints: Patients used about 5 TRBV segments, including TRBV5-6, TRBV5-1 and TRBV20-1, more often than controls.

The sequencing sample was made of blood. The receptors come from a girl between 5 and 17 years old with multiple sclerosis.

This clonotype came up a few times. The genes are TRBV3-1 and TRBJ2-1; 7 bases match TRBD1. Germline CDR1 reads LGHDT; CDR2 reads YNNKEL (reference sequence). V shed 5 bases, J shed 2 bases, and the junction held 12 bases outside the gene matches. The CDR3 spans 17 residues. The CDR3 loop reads CASSLESSGGPYNEQFF. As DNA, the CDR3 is TGTGCCAGCAGCTTAGAGAGCTCAGGGGGTCCCTACAATGAGCAGTTCTTC.

The CDR3: CASHPSRRDSYNEQFF. CDR3 bases: TGTGCCAGCCACCCTTCCAGGCGCGACTCCTACAATGAGCAGTTCTTC. This sequence joins TRBV12-3 or TRBV12-4 and TRBJ2-1, with unresolved D. V lost 8 bases and J lost 0, with 17 bases in between. There are 16 residues in the CDR3.

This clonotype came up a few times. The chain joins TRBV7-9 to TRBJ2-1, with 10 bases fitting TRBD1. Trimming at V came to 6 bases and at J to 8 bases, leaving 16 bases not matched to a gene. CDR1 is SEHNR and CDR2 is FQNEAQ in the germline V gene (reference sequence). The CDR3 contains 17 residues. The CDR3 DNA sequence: TGTGCCAGCAGTTCTCCCCCCGGGACAGGGGTTTTCGATGAGCAGTTCTTC. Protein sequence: CASSSPPGTGVFDEQFF.

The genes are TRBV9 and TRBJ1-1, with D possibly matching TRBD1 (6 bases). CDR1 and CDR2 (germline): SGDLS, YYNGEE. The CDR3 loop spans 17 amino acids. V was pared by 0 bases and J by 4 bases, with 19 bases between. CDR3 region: CASSVAWEGGGSTEAFF. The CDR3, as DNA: TGTGCCAGCAGCGTAGCTTGGGAGGGAGGGGGGAGCACTGAAGCTTTCTTT.

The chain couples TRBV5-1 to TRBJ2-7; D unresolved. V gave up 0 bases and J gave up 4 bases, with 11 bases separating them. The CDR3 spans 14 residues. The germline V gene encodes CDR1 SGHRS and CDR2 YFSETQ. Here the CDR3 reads CASSLGAQVYEQYF. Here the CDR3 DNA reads TGCGCCAGCAGCTTGGGAGCGCAGGTATACGAGCAGTACTTC.

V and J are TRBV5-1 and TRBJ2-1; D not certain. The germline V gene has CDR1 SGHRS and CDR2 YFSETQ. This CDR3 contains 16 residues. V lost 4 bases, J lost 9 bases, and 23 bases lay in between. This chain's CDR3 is CASSRPGPGSYSEQFF. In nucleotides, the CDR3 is TGCGCCAGCAGCCGGCCCGGTCCCGGGTCGTACTCTGAGCAGTTCTTC.

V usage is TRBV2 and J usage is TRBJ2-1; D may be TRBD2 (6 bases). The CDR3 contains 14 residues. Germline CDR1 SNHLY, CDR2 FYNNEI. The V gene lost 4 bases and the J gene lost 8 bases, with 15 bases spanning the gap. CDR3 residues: CASSVGGNVYEQFF. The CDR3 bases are TGTGCCAGCAGTGTCGGCGGGAACGTTTATGAGCAGTTCTTC.

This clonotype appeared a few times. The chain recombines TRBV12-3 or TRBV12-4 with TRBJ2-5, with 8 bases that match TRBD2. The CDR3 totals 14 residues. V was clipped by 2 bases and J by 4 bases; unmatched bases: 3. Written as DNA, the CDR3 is TGTGCCAGCAGTTTACCGGGAGGGCCAGAGACCCAGTACTTC. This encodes CASSLPGGPETQYF.

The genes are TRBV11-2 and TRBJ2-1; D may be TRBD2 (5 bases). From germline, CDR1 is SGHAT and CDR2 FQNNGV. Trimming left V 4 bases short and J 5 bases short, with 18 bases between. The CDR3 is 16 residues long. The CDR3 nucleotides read TGTGCCAGCAGCTACATAGGAGGTGCAAGAAACAATGAGCAGTTCTTC. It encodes CASSYIGGARNNEQFF.

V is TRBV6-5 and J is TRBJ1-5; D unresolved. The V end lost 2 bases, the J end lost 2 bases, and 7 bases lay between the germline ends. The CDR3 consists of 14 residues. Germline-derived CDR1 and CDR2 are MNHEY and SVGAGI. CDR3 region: CASSYAPGNQPQHF. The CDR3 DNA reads TGTGCCAGCAGTTACGCCCCTGGCAATCAGCCCCAGCATTTT.

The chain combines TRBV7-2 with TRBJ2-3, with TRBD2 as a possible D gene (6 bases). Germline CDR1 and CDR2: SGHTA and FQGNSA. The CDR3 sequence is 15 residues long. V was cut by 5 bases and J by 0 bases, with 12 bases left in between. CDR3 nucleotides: TGTGCCAGCAGCCTATCGGGGACTAGCACAGATACGCAGTATTTT. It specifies CASSLSGTSTDTQYF. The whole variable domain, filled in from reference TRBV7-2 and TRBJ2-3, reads GAGVSQSPSNKVTEKGKDVELRCDPISGHTALYWYRQSLGQGLEFLIYFQGNSAPDKSGLPSDRFSAERTGGSVSTLTIQRTQQEDSAVYLCASSLSGTSTDTQYFGPGTRLTVL.